These T cell receptor beta chains were read from a single sample in a study of beta chain features in type 1 diabetes. Assay: immunoSEQ multiplex PCR; the TCRdb copy retains only in-frame clones and omits some. The sample lists roughly 380,000 clones; around 20% were seen once. Sequenced: naive CD4+ T cells from blood. The origin of the receptors is a woman younger than 35 in good health. Each CDR3 is given with its conserved first and last residue. The D gene is left open where the match is weak. Some rows have no size entry. The others give once, few or many, or a class for an expanded clone.

TRBJ1-4	few	TRBD1	TRBV9	CASSVRQGEKLFF	TGTGCCAGCAGCGTCCGACAGGGTGAAAAACTGTTTTTT
TRBJ2-2	few	TRBD1	TRBV29-1	CSVGLTGTGELFF	TGCAGCGTTGGGCTGACAGGGACCGGGGAGCTGTTTTTT
TRBJ2-5	few	TRBD1	TRBV19	CASSFSGGQETQYF	TGTGCCAGTAGTTTCTCAGGGGGCCAAGAGACCCAGTACTTC
TRBJ2-1	few	TRBD2	TRBV30	CACLPRTSSREQFF	TGTGCCTGCCTCCCCCGGACTAGCTCGAGAGAGCAGTTCTTC
TRBJ1-2	NA	TRBD1	TRBV19	CASSRGTARDYGYTF	TGTGCCAGTAGCCGCGGGACAGCACGGGACTATGGCTACACCTTC
TRBJ1-1	few	TRBD1	TRBV29-1	CSVRTGENTEAFF	TGCAGCGTTAGGACAGGGGAGAACACTGAAGCTTTCTTT
TRBJ1-2	NA	NA	TRBV4-1	CASSLQGRNYGYTF	TGCGCCAGCAGCTTGCAGGGTAGGAACTATGGCTACACCTTC
TRBJ2-7	few	TRBD2	TRBV5-1	CASSPGLESSYEQYF	TGCGCCAGCAGCCCAGGACTAGAGAGTTCCTACGAGCAGTACTTC
TRBJ2-2	few	NA	TRBV29-1	CSVVRGARGGELFF	TGCAGCGTTGTACGTGGGGCCAGAGGCGGGGAGCTGTTTTTT
TRBJ2-1	few	TRBD2	TRBV15	CATSRGLAGGYNEQFF	TGTGCCACCAGCAGAGGACTAGCGGGAGGGTACAATGAGCAGTTCTTC
TRBJ1-2	NA	NA	TRBV19	CASTPSWSYGYTF	TGTGCCAGTACCCCATCTTGGAGCTATGGCTACACCTTC
TRBJ2-1	few	TRBD2	TRBV30	CAWSSSGGRTNEQFF	TGTGCCTGGAGTAGTAGCGGCGGGAGGACTAATGAGCAGTTCTTC
TRBJ2-1	NA	NA	TRBV29-1	CSVARTESYNEQFF	TGCAGCGTTGCACGTACAGAATCCTACAATGAGCAGTTCTTC
TRBJ1-6	NA	TRBD1	TRBV5-5	CASRQGGNSPLHF	TGTGCCAGCAGACAGGGGGGAAATTCACCCCTCCACTTT
TRBJ2-5	NA	NA	TRBV4-3	CASSQDWAGSTGETQYF	TGCGCCAGCAGCCAAGATTGGGCGGGATCCACTGGGGAGACCCAGTACTTC
TRBJ2-1	NA	TRBD2	TRBV9	CASSVGTRSYNEQFF	TGTGCCAGCAGCGTAGGGACTAGATCCTACAATGAGCAGTTCTTC
TRBJ2-5	NA	TRBD2	TRBV9	CASSPSGGPGETQYF	TGTGCCAGCAGCCCTAGCGGGGGGCCGGGGGAGACCCAGTACTTC
TRBJ1-5	few	NA	TRBV30	CAWSQGNGNQPQHF	TGTGCCTGGAGCCAGGGTAATGGCAATCAGCCCCAGCATTTT
TRBJ2-1	NA	TRBD2	TRBV19	CASSGTSGGYNEQFF	TGTGCCAGTAGTGGGACTAGCGGGGGGTACAATGAGCAGTTCTTC
TRBJ2-7	NA	NA	TRBV2	CASSPPSEQYF	TGTGCCAGCAGCCCCCCATCCGAGCAGTACTTC
TRBJ1-6	NA	TRBD1	TRBV5-4	CASSLEGQGLESNSPLHF	TGTGCCAGCAGCTTGGAGGGACAGGGCCTAGAATCTAATTCACCCCTCCACTTT
TRBJ2-2	few	NA	TRBV5-1	CASSLVTASVDTGELFF	TGCGCCAGCAGCTTGGTGACGGCTAGCGTCGACACCGGGGAGCTGTTTTTT
TRBJ2-1	NA	TRBD2	TRBV2	CASSSTGRNYNEQFF	TGTGCCAGCAGTAGTACCGGGAGGAACTACAATGAGCAGTTCTTC
TRBJ2-1	NA	NA	TRBV7-2	CASSLEPHEQFF	TGTGCCAGCAGCTTAGAGCCCCATGAGCAGTTCTTC